This entry lists 18 T cell receptor beta chains sequenced from one sample in a study of shared clonotypes between healthy human individuals. Method: immunoSEQ multiplex PCR; TCRdb's copy keeps in-frame clones and lacks some. The top ten clones hold approximately 1.2% of a sample with over a million clones, about 96% of them seen once. Sequenced sample: naive CD4+ T cells sorted from blood. The subset here: CD45RA+ positively selected. The source of these receptors is a man aged 30-40 years in good health.

This clone was counted once. The rearrangement links TRBV30 to TRBJ2-3; the D call may be TRBD1 or TRBD2 (5 bases each). The CDR3 consists of 17 residues. Germline V lookup: CDR1 GTSNPN, CDR2 SVGIG (reference sequence). Trimming shortened V by 0 bases and J by 6 bases, and 22 bases separated the two germline ends. The CDR3 sequence is CAWSVGTADWLRDTQYF. CDR3 coding DNA: TGTGCCTGGAGTGTAGGGACCGCGGACTGGCTGCGGGATACGCAGTATTTT.

The chain couples TRBV7-3 to TRBJ2-7; tentatively, D is TRBD2 (5 bases). The V end was cut by 5 bases, the J end by 6 bases, with 11 bases between. There are 12 residues in the CDR3. The germline V gene encodes CDR1 SGHTA and CDR2 FQGTGA. The CDR3 DNA follows: TGTGCCAGCAGCACCGTTGGAGGCGAGCAGTACTTC. It specifies CASSTVGGEQYF.

In its sample, this clone was seen a few times. The gene calls are TRBV7-6 and TRBJ2-1; the D is unclear. V was clipped by 5 bases and J by 5 bases, with 10 bases between them. This CDR3 is 13 amino acids long. The germline V gene has CDR1 SGHVS and CDR2 FNYEAQ. CDR3 coding DNA: TGTGCCAGCAGCAAATCCTTCCACAATGAGCAGTTCTTC. Residues: CASSKSFHNEQFF.

This rearrangement joins TRBV6-1 to TRBJ1-1; a weak D match, TRBD1 (5 bases). This CDR3 region has 15 residues. Germline V gene sequence: CDR1 MNHNS, CDR2 SASEGT. Trimming shortened V by 5 bases and J by 1 base, and 14 bases separated the two germline ends. DNA of the CDR3: TGTGCCAGCAGTAGCTTCGGGGCGCGGAACACTGAAGCTTTCTTT. Protein product: CASSSFGARNTEAFF.

This clone occurred once. The rearrangement uses TRBV18 and TRBJ1-1; the D gene is possibly TRBD1 (6 bases). The V gene lost 2 bases and the J gene lost 1 base, with 11 bases spanning the gap. This CDR3 has 15 residues. CDR1 is KGHSH, CDR2 LQKENI, per germline. The CDR3 spells CASSPVGATNTEAFF. CDR3 DNA: TGTGCCAGCTCACCAGTGGGGGCCACGAACACTGAAGCTTTCTTT.

The chain joins TRBV28 to TRBJ2-1; weak D call: TRBD1 (5 bases). The V end was cut by 1 base, the J end by 7 bases, with 11 bases between. Germline V gene data show CDR1 as MDHEN and CDR2 as SYDVKM. The CDR3 spans 14 residues. CDR3 DNA: TGTGCCAGCAGTTTATCAGTTAGGGGAAATGAGCAGTTCTTC. It codes for CASSLSVRGNEQFF. The whole variable domain, filled in from reference TRBV28 and TRBJ2-1, reads DVKVTQSSRYLVKRTGEKVFLECVQDMDHENMFWYRQDPGLGLRLIYFSYDVKMKEKGDIPEGYSVSREKKERFSLILESASTNQTSMYLCASSLSVRGNEQFFGPGTRLTVL.

The V and J genes are TRBV28 and TRBJ2-7, with a tentative D call TRBD1 (7 bases). Germline V gene lookup returns CDR1 MDHEN and CDR2 SYDVKM. The CDR3 totals 14 residues. V was shortened by 6 bases and J by 3 bases, with 15 bases between the two germline ends. The CDR3: CASSPGGFNYEQYF. The CDR3 bases are TGTGCCAGCAGCCCAGGGGGGTTCAACTACGAGCAGTACTTC. Based on the CDR3 plus reference TRBV28 and TRBJ2-7, the full variable domain is DVKVTQSSRYLVKRTGEKVFLECVQDMDHENMFWYRQDPGLGLRLIYFSYDVKMKEKGDIPEGYSVSREKKERFSLILESASTNQTSMYLCASSPGGFNYEQYFGPGTRLTVT.

The CDR3 nucleotides read TGTGCCAGCAGCTTGGAGCCCGAGGGGCGGACCCAGTACTTC. Protein product: CASSLEPEGRTQYF. The rearrangement uses TRBV5-8 and TRBJ2-5; D tentatively fits TRBD1 or TRBD2 (5 bases each). This CDR3 has 14 amino acids. Trimming took off 0 bases at V and 7 bases at J, with 13 bases between the two ends. The germline gives CDR1 SGHTS, CDR2 YDEGEE.

The rearrangement joins TRBV5-1 to TRBJ1-1, with unresolved D. In germline, CDR1 is SGHRS, CDR2 YFSETQ. The length of the CDR3 is 15 residues. Trimming left V 5 bases short and J 3 bases short, with 17 bases between. CDR3 nucleotide sequence: TGCGCCAGCAGTTTTAAGGGTAGGTTTGACACTGAAGCTTTCTTT. As protein: CASSFKGRFDTEAFF. The entire variable domain, with the rest obtained from reference TRBV5-1 and TRBJ1-1, is as follows: KAGVTQTPRYLIKTRGQQVTLSCSPISGHRSVSWYQQTPGQGLQFLFEYFSETQRNKGNFPGRFSGRQFSNSRSEMNVSTLELGDSALYLCASSFKGRFDTEAFFGQGTRLTVV.

The rearrangement links TRBV25-1 to TRBJ2-7; D remains unclear. The V gene lost 5 bases and the J gene lost 0 bases, with 11 bases spanning the gap. CDR3 length: 14 amino acids. Germline-derived CDR1 and CDR2 are MGHDK and SYGVNS. The CDR3 DNA reads as TGTGCCAGCAGTCCACGGGTCCGCTCCTACGAGCAGTACTTC. Encoded protein: CASSPRVRSYEQYF.

The chain employs TRBV9 and TRBJ1-1; the D is unclear. The CDR3 consists of 13 residues. V gave up 4 bases and J gave up 2 bases, with 9 bases separating them. Per germline, CDR1 SGDLS and CDR2 YYNGEE. The CDR3 loop reads CASSLMLNTEAFF. The CDR3 DNA reads TGTGCCAGCAGCCTAATGCTAAACACTGAAGCTTTCTTT.

This clone was recorded only once. The gene calls are TRBV18 and TRBJ2-7; 7 bases map to TRBD2. The CDR3 has 14 residues. The germline V gene has CDR1 KGHSH and CDR2 LQKENI. The trim removed 3 bases at V and 3 bases at J, leaving 5 bases unmatched. The DNA for the CDR3 is TGTGCCAGCTCACCGGCAGCGGGGAGCTACGAGCAGTACTTC. Residues: CASSPAAGSYEQYF. The whole variable domain, filled in from reference TRBV18 and TRBJ2-7, reads NAGVMQNPRHLVRRRGQEARLRCSPMKGHSHVYWYRQLPEEGLKFMVYLQKENIIDESGMPKERFSAEFPKEGPSILRIQQVVRGDSAAYFCASSPAAGSYEQYFGPGTRLTVT.

This chain joins TRBV6-5 and TRBJ1-2; D gene uncertain. CDR3 size: 13 residues. Looked up from germline, CDR1 is MNHEY and CDR2 is SVGAGI. Trimming pared 2 bases from V and 13 bases from J, leaving 17 bases between. CDR3 DNA: TGTGCCAGCAGTTACCCGGGTTTAGGGCTCCTCACCTTC. Residues: CASSYPGLGLLTF.

The chain uses TRBV28 and TRBJ1-1; the D gene is possibly TRBD1 (6 bases). This CDR3 comprises 14 residues. Germline V gene lookup returns CDR1 MDHEN and CDR2 SYDVKM. V was cut by 3 bases and J by 1 base, with 9 bases left in between. The chain's CDR3 is CASSFTGTNTEAFF. CDR3 DNA: TGTGCCAGCAGTTTCACAGGGACGAACACTGAAGCTTTCTTT. Full variable domain (rest looked up from reference TRBV28 and TRBJ1-1): DVKVTQSSRYLVKRTGEKVFLECVQDMDHENMFWYRQDPGLGLRLIYFSYDVKMKEKGDIPEGYSVSREKKERFSLILESASTNQTSMYLCASSFTGTNTEAFFGQGTRLTVV.

The chain carries TRBV7-9 and TRBJ1-4; D is unclear. From germline, CDR1 is SEHNR and CDR2 FQNEAQ (reference sequence). Trimming shortened V by 2 bases and J by 4 bases, and 8 bases separated the two germline ends. CDR3 length: 14 residues. In nucleotides, the CDR3 is TGTGCCAGCAGCTTAAGAGGGTTTAATGAAAAACTGTTTTTT. This codes for CASSLRGFNEKLFF.

This rearrangement joins TRBV7-9 to TRBJ2-1; D may be TRBD1 (7 bases). The CDR3 is made up of 19 amino acids. Trimming left V 10 bases short and J 0 bases short, with 28 bases between. CDR1 SEHNR and CDR2 FQNEAQ come from the germline V gene (reference sequence). The CDR3 sequence is CATHRGGDSLTSSYNEQFF. The CDR3, as DNA: TGTGCCACACACCGCGGAGGGGACAGCTTAACCAGCTCCTACAATGAGCAGTTCTTC.

This chain uses TRBV2 with TRBJ2-7; 10 nucleotides agree with TRBD2. J was trimmed by 0 bases and V by 5 bases; bases with no gene match: 4. Germline V gives CDR1 SNHLY, CDR2 FYNNEI. The CDR3 extends over 15 amino acids. CDR3 protein: CASSFSSGSSYEQYF. The CDR3 DNA reads TGTGCCAGCAGTTTCTCTAGCGGGAGCTCCTACGAGCAGTACTTC.

CDR3 DNA: TGTGCCAGCAGTTTTCGACTAGACACAGATACGCAGTATTTT. It encodes CASSFRLDTDTQYF. The chain has TRBV28 and TRBJ2-3; TRBD2 is a possible D gene (6 bases). Trimming left V 3 bases short and J 2 bases short, with 9 bases between. The CDR3 spans 14 residues. From germline, CDR1 is MDHEN and CDR2 SYDVKM.